This T cell receptor beta chain was sequenced in a study of radiation and T cells in renal cell carcinoma. The table came from immunoSEQ multiplex PCR; TCRdb's copy has only in-frame clones and leaves some out. This table holds about 150,000 clones, about 87% found once. The CDR3 runs to 14 residues. CDR1 and CDR2 (germline): GTSNPN, SVGIG (reference sequence). Trimming pared 1 base from V and 6 bases from J, leaving 13 bases between. Time point indicated: baseline pretreatment blood. The treatment was: 15 Gy SBRT to primary tumor, nephrectomy 4 weeks later. The rearrangement uses TRBV30 and TRBJ2-1; D possibly corresponds to TRBD1 (5 bases). Sequencing was performed on blood, taken from a patient whose treatment included radiotherapy and nephrectomy. This TCR was recovered from a woman in her seventies with renal cell carcinoma. In DNA, the CDR3 is TGTGCCTGGAGTGGGACATCCCTGGCCAATGAGCAGTTCTTC. This encodes CAWSGTSLANEQFF.